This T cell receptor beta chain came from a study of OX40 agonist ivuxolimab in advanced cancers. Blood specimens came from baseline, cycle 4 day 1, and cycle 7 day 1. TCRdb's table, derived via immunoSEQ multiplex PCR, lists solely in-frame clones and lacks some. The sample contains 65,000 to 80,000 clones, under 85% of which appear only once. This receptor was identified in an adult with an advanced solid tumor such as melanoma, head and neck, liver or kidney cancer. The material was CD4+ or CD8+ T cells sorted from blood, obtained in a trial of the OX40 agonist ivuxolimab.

CDR3: CSVSLEGWVETQYF. The DNA for the CDR3 is TGCAGCGTCTCTCTAGAAGGGTGGGTAGAGACCCAGTACTTC. The chain combines TRBV29-1 with TRBJ2-5; D remains ambiguous. Germline CDR1 is SQVTM and CDR2 is ANQGSEA. This CDR3 is built from 14 residues. Trimming cost V 6 bases and J 4 bases, with 18 bases left between them.